These 28 T cell receptor beta chains were sequenced from one sample in a study of T-cell reconstitution after alpha-beta-depleted transplantation in children. Construction of the TCRbeta library involved unique molecular identifiers. MiXCR was run by TCRdb on the PCR reads, yielding one entry per CDR3 protein. The data contain 90,000 to 100,000 distinct CDR3 sequences, 9% to 15% of them singletons. The sample here was PBMCs from the stem cell graft donor, taken from the stem cell graft. The receptors derive from a human donor who donated a stem cell graft to a child with inherited bone marrow failure.

This clonotype was counted many times. This CDR3 reads CASRSFGDTQYF. DNA of the CDR3: TGTGCCAGTAGAAGCTTCGGCGATACGCAGTATTTT. The chain couples TRBV19 to TRBJ2-3; D is uncertain. Per the germline V gene, CDR1 is LNHDA and CDR2 is SQIVND (reference sequence). V lost 6 bases and J 6 bases, leaving 10 bases between the germline ends. The CDR3 spans 12 residues.

There are many counts of this clonotype. The chain uses TRBV6-5 and TRBJ1-5, with TRBD1 matching 8 bases. Germline V gene lookup returns CDR1 MNHEY and CDR2 SVGAGI. Trimming at V came to 4 bases and at J to 4 bases, leaving 9 bases not matched to a gene. This CDR3 is built from 16 residues. The CDR3 DNA is TGTGCCAGCAGTTCGCTAGGACAGGGTCTGAATCAGCCCCAGCATTTT. Protein sequence: CASSSLGQGLNQPQHF.

The sample holds many counts of this clonotype. This chain connects TRBV12-3 or TRBV12-4 to TRBJ2-7, with TRBD1 as a possible D gene (7 bases). V was clipped by 10 bases and J by 5 bases, with 18 bases between them. The CDR3 has 13 residues. CDR3 coding DNA: TGTGCCACGAAGGAGGGGGCGAGGCACGAGCAGTACTTC. Protein product: CATKEGARHEQYF.

This clonotype came up many times. The chain uses TRBV2 and TRBJ1-1; D is unresolved. The CDR3 sequence is 10 residues long. The V gene's germline CDR1 is SNHLY and CDR2 FYNNEI. Trimming took 8 bases from V and 5 from J, leaving 6 bases between them. The CDR3 is CASGGTEAFF. The CDR3 nucleotides read TGTGCCAGCGGTGGAACTGAAGCTTTCTTT.

This clonotype was observed at least ten times. The chain combines TRBV2 with TRBJ1-4; D remains unclear. The germline CDR1 and CDR2 sequences are SNHLY and FYNNEI. This CDR3 spans 15 amino acids. V gave up 3 bases and J gave up 3 bases, with 11 bases separating them. DNA of the CDR3: TGTGCCAGCAGTGAGTCAGGAGTACCTAATGAAAAACTGTTTTTT. Protein sequence: CASSESGVPNEKLFF.

Many counts were recorded for this clonotype. The chain links TRBV7-3 to TRBJ2-5, with 7 nucleotides matching TRBD2. CDR3 length: 15 residues. Germline lookup yields CDR1 SGHTA and CDR2 FQGTGA. Unmatched junction bases numbered 3, after V lost 1 base and J lost 1 base. CDR3 in amino acids: CASSLIAGPQETQYF. Here the CDR3 DNA reads TGTGCCAGCAGCTTAATAGCGGGCCCCCAAGAGACCCAGTACTTC. The entire variable domain, with the rest obtained from reference TRBV7-3 and TRBJ2-5, is as follows: GAGVSQTPSNKVTEKGKYVELRCDPISGHTALYWYRQSLGQGPEFLIYFQGTGAADDSGLPNDRFFAVRPEGSVSTLKIQRTERGDSAVYLCASSLIAGPQETQYFGPGTRLLVL.

The chain links TRBV3-1 to TRBJ2-5, with D uncertain. The V gene lost 4 bases and the J gene lost 0 bases, with 9 bases spanning the gap. The CDR3 length is 14 residues. CDR1 and CDR2 (germline): LGHDT, YNNKEL (reference sequence). CDR3 region: CASSPRWYQETQYF. CDR3 nucleotide sequence: TGTGCCAGCAGCCCTCGGTGGTACCAAGAGACCCAGTACTTC.

This clonotype was counted ten times or more. The V and J genes are TRBV5-1 and TRBJ2-1; D not resolved. Germline V gene data show CDR1 as SGHRS and CDR2 as YFSETQ. The CDR3 is 14 amino acids. The V end was cut by 8 bases, the J end by 5 bases, with 17 bases between. The CDR3 is CASQGPHPDNEQFF. In DNA, the CDR3 is TGCGCCAGTCAAGGGCCACACCCAGACAATGAGCAGTTCTTC.

This clonotype was detected many times. J is TRBJ1-2 and V is TRBV4-2, with D perhaps TRBD1 (6 bases). Germline CDR1 LGHNA, CDR2 YNFKEQ. CDR3 length: 17 amino acids. V was shortened by 4 bases and J by 1 base, with 19 bases between the two germline ends. The CDR3 is CASSPSGQGKINYGYTF. As DNA, the CDR3 is TGTGCCAGCAGCCCTTCGGGGCAGGGGAAGATTAACTATGGCTACACCTTC.

With respect to this clonotype: It may be a read error: a sequence one base away is much more abundant. The genes are TRBV7-9 and TRBJ1-2, with a tentative D call TRBD1 (5 bases). V dropped 6 bases and J dropped 6 bases, with 14 bases sitting between them. Germline assignment: CDR1 SEHNR and CDR2 FQNEAQ (reference sequence). CDR3 length equals 13 residues. The CDR3 loop is CASSTGSGHGYTF. DNA of the CDR3: TGTGCCAGCAGTACAGGTTCGGGCCATGGCTACACCTTC.

This clonotype showed up many times. The V and J genes are TRBV29-1 and TRBJ1-1; the D gene is possibly TRBD1 (6 bases). V lost 3 bases to trimming and J lost 5 bases, with 16 bases between them. The germline gives CDR1 SQVTM, CDR2 ANQGSEA. CDR3 length: 14 residues. CDR3 coding DNA: TGCAGCGTTGATTTGGGCAGGGGTTTTACTGAAGCTTTCTTT. Protein: CSVDLGRGFTEAFF.

The rearrangement joins TRBV27 to TRBJ2-3; D unclear. Germline-derived CDR1 and CDR2 are MNHEY and SMNVEV (reference sequence). V was trimmed by 3 bases and J by 3 bases, leaving 13 bases between them. The CDR3 covers 15 residues. Here the CDR3 DNA reads TGTGCCAGCAGTTTCCTACGTGCGGAGACAGATACGCAGTATTTT. Amino acid sequence: CASSFLRAETDTQYF.

This clonotype came up once. The rearrangement links TRBV28 to TRBJ1-5; no reliable D call. CDR1 MDHEN and CDR2 SYDVKM come from the germline V gene. The CDR3 length is 15 residues. Trimming pared 7 bases from V and 3 bases from J, leaving 16 bases between. CDR3 DNA sequence: TGTGCCAGCAACCCTGTCGGTGGGGTCAATCAGCCCCAGCATTTT. This codes for CASNPVGGVNQPQHF.

The chain links TRBV6-5 to TRBJ2-7; TRBD2 matches 9 bases. Germline V gene data show CDR1 as MNHEY and CDR2 as SVGAGI. This CDR3 is built from 16 residues. The junction had 10 bases not matched to a gene; V was cut back by 4 bases and J by 3 bases. The CDR3 loop is CASSSTSGGTGYEQYF. The DNA for the CDR3 is TGTGCCAGCAGTTCCACAAGCGGGGGGACCGGCTACGAGCAGTACTTC.

At least ten counts were recorded for this clonotype. The gene calls are TRBV6-5 and TRBJ1-1; D unresolved. V shed 0 bases and J shed 4 bases, with 6 bases lying between them. The germline V gene encodes CDR1 MNHEY and CDR2 SVGAGI. CDR3 length: 13 amino acids. CDR3 DNA: TGTGCCAGCAGTTACTCAGGGATCACTGAAGCTTTCTTT. Translated, it gives CASSYSGITEAFF.

The table lists this clonotype with many counts. The chain employs TRBV7-8 and TRBJ2-2; weak D call: TRBD1 (6 bases). V shed 5 bases and J shed 8 bases, with 15 bases lying between them. The CDR3 has 14 residues. Germline-derived CDR1 and CDR2 are SGHVS and FQNEAQ. The CDR3 bases are TGTGCCAGCAGCCAAGACAGGCTACGGGGGGAGCTGTTTTTT. Its translation is CASSQDRLRGELFF.

This clonotype was found many times. The chain has TRBV20-1 and TRBJ1-5, with D unresolved. CDR3 size: 16 residues. Trimming shortened V by 3 bases and J by 4 bases, and 19 bases separated the two germline ends. CDR1 is DFQATT and CDR2 is SNEGSKA in the germline V gene (reference sequence). The CDR3, as DNA: TGCAGTGCTAGCATAGGTGGGTTAAGGAGTAATCAGCCCCAGCATTTT. This sequence encodes CSASIGGLRSNQPQHF.

Ten or more counts support this clonotype. V and J are TRBV6-5 and TRBJ1-1; 9 bases are shared with TRBD1. Germline values: CDR1 MNHEY, CDR2 SVGAGI. V lost 5 bases to trimming and J lost 6 bases; unmatched junction nucleotides: 7. The CDR3 is 14 residues long. Written as DNA, the CDR3 is TGTGCCAGCAGTCCCCAGCGGGACAGGGCTGAAGCTTTCTTT. This gives the protein CASSPQRDRAEAFF.

This clonotype occurred many times. This CDR3 is CASSPKGVASAEQFF. The CDR3, as DNA: TGCGCCAGCAGCCCAAAAGGCGTAGCATCGGCTGAGCAGTTCTTC. V and J are TRBV4-3 and TRBJ2-1; no reliable D call. Germline lookup yields CDR1 LGHNA and CDR2 YSLEER. V lost 4 bases to trimming and J lost 9 bases, with 19 bases between them. The CDR3 consists of 15 residues.

The V gene is TRBV27, the J gene TRBJ2-7; a weak D match, TRBD1 (5 bases). CDR3 length: 15 amino acids. Per the germline V gene, CDR1 is MNHEY and CDR2 is SMNVEV (reference sequence). The ends were cut back, 4 bases at V and 5 bases at J, with 18 bases in the middle. The CDR3 DNA reads TGTGCCAGCAGTTCTTGGGGCTCCAGGATCAACGAGCAGTACTTC. Protein: CASSSWGSRINEQYF.

The rearrangement links TRBV7-2 to TRBJ2-7; 9 positions agree with TRBD2. With V trimmed by 2 bases and J by 3 bases, 2 bases remained unmatched. The CDR3 totals 14 residues. Germline V gives CDR1 SGHTA, CDR2 FQGNSA. This CDR3 is CASSLLAGSYEQYF. The CDR3 DNA sequence: TGTGCCAGCAGCTTACTAGCGGGGAGCTACGAGCAGTACTTC.

J is TRBJ2-3 and V is TRBV5-4; TRBD1 or TRBD2 may be the D gene (6 bases each). The CDR3 is 12 residues long. With 4 bases removed from V and 10 bases from J, the gap between germline ends came to 13 bases. The germline CDR1 and CDR2 sequences are SGHNT and YYREEE (reference sequence). The CDR3 DNA reads as TGTGCCAGCAGCCTGGAGGGGGTTGCGCAGTATTTT. This translates into CASSLEGVAQYF.

This clonotype has ten or more counts. This chain connects TRBV4-2 to TRBJ2-7; D is unresolved. The V gene lost 3 bases and the J gene lost 3 bases, with 6 bases spanning the gap. The CDR3 loop spans 12 amino acids. Germline lookup yields CDR1 LGHNA and CDR2 YNFKEQ. The CDR3 here is CASSHANYEQYF. The CDR3 bases are TGTGCCAGCAGCCACGCGAACTACGAGCAGTACTTC.

This clonotype was counted at least ten times. The V call is TRBV20-1, the J call TRBJ2-1, with 10 bases lining up with TRBD2. Per the germline V gene, CDR1 is DFQATT and CDR2 is SNEGSKA (reference sequence). The CDR3 is made up of 16 amino acids. Trimming cost V 4 bases and J 1 base; bases outside gene matches: 7. CDR3 DNA: TGCAGTGCTACAACTAGCGGGAAACGATCCTACAATGAGCAGTTCTTC. Protein sequence: CSATTSGKRSYNEQFF.

There are many counts of this clonotype. The chain employs TRBV24-1 and TRBJ2-1; D is unclear. Germline CDR1 and CDR2: KGHDR and SFDVKD. The CDR3 consists of 13 residues. V was clipped by 1 base and J by 9 bases, with 9 bases between them. The CDR3 DNA reads TGTGCCACCAGTGATTTAGAACAACCTGAGCAGTTCTTC. It codes for CATSDLEQPEQFF.

This clonotype was recorded many times. The genes are TRBV28 and TRBJ1-6, with D maybe TRBD1 (5 bases). This CDR3 is 15 amino acids long. Between the trimmed V and J ends, which lost 9 bases and 7 bases, there was a span of 19 bases. CDR1 is MDHEN and CDR2 is SYDVKM in the germline V gene. CDR3 bases: TGTGCCAGTACGGGGGACCGTTACACCAATTCACCCCTCCACTTT. Encoded protein: CASTGDRYTNSPLHF.

This clonotype showed up many times. The chain couples TRBV5-1 to TRBJ2-3; TRBD1 or TRBD2 may be the D gene (5 bases each). V lost 0 bases and J lost 4, with 15 bases in between. The germline gives CDR1 SGHRS, CDR2 YFSETQ. The CDR3 runs 16 residues. CDR3 DNA: TGCGCCAGCAGCTTGGGGACGACGGGGACGGCAGATACGCAGTATTTT. This encodes CASSLGTTGTADTQYF.

This clonotype was detected many times. The V gene is TRBV7-2, the J gene TRBJ2-1; 10 bases align to TRBD2. CDR1 is SGHTA and CDR2 is FQGNSA in the germline V gene. Losses at the gene ends were 5 bases for V and 4 bases for J; bases not matched to a gene: 5. The length of the CDR3 is 15 residues. The CDR3 sequence is CASSRAGGTYNEQFF. As DNA, the CDR3 is TGTGCCAGCAGCAGAGCGGGAGGGACTTACAATGAGCAGTTCTTC.